Presented here are 17 T cell receptor beta chains from one specimen sequenced in a study of blood T cell repertoires in COVID-19 (dated by TCRdb to the early 2020s). Libraries were prepared through the immunoSEQ multiplex PCR assay. What TCRdb holds here is the immuneACCESS table cut down to in-frame rearrangements. Part of the clones is not present; checked against another copy, under half of the missing clones reflect an unresolved V gene, and the others are unexplained. This sample gives about 90,000 clones in total; around 80% of them show up just once. The top ten clones comprise 7% of the sample. Material: peripheral blood. These receptors came from a man in his 70s with acute or convalescent COVID-19.

This clone was recorded once. The chain couples TRBV5-6 to TRBJ2-3; 8 bases line up with TRBD2. The CDR3 consists of 14 residues. Trimming took 2 bases from V and 1 from J; bases not matched to a gene: 0. Germline assignment: CDR1 SGHDT and CDR2 YYEEEE. This CDR3 reads CASSFSGGTDTQYF. The CDR3 DNA reads TGTGCCAGCAGCTTTAGCGGGGGCACAGATACGCAGTATTTT.

The chain uses TRBV7-2 and TRBJ1-6; possibly TRBD1 for D (5 bases). The germline CDR1 and CDR2 sequences are SGHTA and FQGNSA. The CDR3 has 15 amino acids. With 5 bases removed from V and 9 bases from J, the gap between germline ends came to 17 bases. DNA of the CDR3: TGTGCCAGCAGCCTCCTTGGTGGGGGGAGTTCACCCCTCCACTTT. Its translation is CASSLLGGGSSPLHF.

The chain links TRBV2 to TRBJ1-3; TRBD1 matches at 7 bases. J was trimmed by 2 bases and V by 8 bases; bases with no gene match: 9. Germline V gene sequence: CDR1 SNHLY, CDR2 FYNNEI. The CDR3 extends over 15 amino acids. CDR3 DNA: TGTGCCAGCGGTTCACAGGGGCTAACTGGAAACACCATATATTTT. Translation gives CASGSQGLTGNTIYF.

The chain joins TRBV7-9 to TRBJ2-1; 9 bases map to TRBD2. Germline V gene lookup returns CDR1 SEHNR and CDR2 FQNEAQ (reference sequence). The CDR3 is made up of 15 amino acids. The ends lost 4 bases at V and 7 bases at J; junction bases unmatched: 8. The CDR3 reads CASSYWLAGKNEQFF. The CDR3 DNA follows: TGTGCCAGCAGCTATTGGCTAGCGGGGAAGAATGAGCAGTTCTTC.

This chain uses TRBV3-1 (or the pseudogene TRBV3-2) with TRBJ1-3, with D hard to call. Trimming cost V 0 bases and J 3 bases, with 9 bases left between them. This CDR3 comprises 15 residues. Germline V CDR1 and CDR2: LGHDT, YNNKEL (reference sequence). The CDR3 DNA follows: TGTGCCAGCAGCCAAGATCGTAGCAATGGAAACACCATATATTTT. Amino acids: CASSQDRSNGNTIYF.

The gene calls are TRBV14 and TRBJ2-6, with D perhaps TRBD1 (6 bases). The V gene's germline CDR1 is SGHDN and CDR2 FVKESK. V was cut by 1 base and J by 4 bases, with 11 bases left in between. The CDR3 loop spans 16 amino acids. CDR3 sequence: CASSQGTGLGANVLTF. The CDR3 DNA is TGTGCCAGCAGCCAAGGAACAGGGTTAGGGGCCAACGTCCTGACTTTC.

The rearrangement joins TRBV5-6 to TRBJ2-7; maybe TRBD1 (6 bases). The V end was cut by 1 base, the J end by 7 bases, with 9 bases between. CDR1 and CDR2 (germline): SGHDT, YYEEEE. The CDR3 has 12 residues. CDR3 residues: CASSLLGAEQYV. Written as DNA, the CDR3 is TGTGCCAGCAGCTTGCTGGGGGCTGAGCAGTACGTC.

V usage is TRBV28 and J usage is TRBJ1-1; D call uncertain. The germline CDR1 and CDR2 sequences are MDHEN and SYDVKM. V was pared by 11 bases and J by 2 bases, with 15 bases between. CDR3 length equals 13 residues. The CDR3 region has the DNA TGTGCCGCGACTAACCGCATAAACACTGAAGCTTTCTTT. Protein: CAATNRINTEAFF.

The CDR3 sequence is CASSKPQGAALGADEQFF. CDR3 sequence (DNA): TGTGCCAGCAGCAAACCCCAGGGGGCCGCTCTTGGGGCCGATGAGCAGTTCTTC. The chain links TRBV7-9 to TRBJ2-1, with TRBD1 matching 8 bases. The CDR3 has 18 residues. Germline V gene sequence: CDR1 SEHNR, CDR2 FQNEAQ (reference sequence). V gave up 5 bases and J gave up 8 bases; unmatched junction bases: 20.

This clone was seen a few times. This chain connects TRBV5-1 to TRBJ1-1, with D possibly matching TRBD1 (5 bases). The germline V gene encodes CDR1 SGHRS and CDR2 YFSETQ. The V gene lost 4 bases and the J gene lost 1 base, with 11 bases spanning the gap. This CDR3 is built from 14 residues. The CDR3 nucleotides are TGCGCCAGCAGCCGGTTGACAGCGAACACTGAAGCTTTCTTT. It codes for CASSRLTANTEAFF.

The V and J genes are TRBV4-1 and TRBJ2-1; D is perhaps TRBD1 (5 bases). Trimming removed 1 base from V and 5 bases from J, with 18 bases in between. Germline assignment: CDR1 MGHRA and CDR2 YSYEKL. The CDR3 covers 17 residues. The CDR3 protein is CASSQVPARVGDNEQFF. The CDR3 DNA follows: TGCGCCAGCAGCCAAGTGCCAGCCAGGGTCGGTGACAATGAGCAGTTCTTC.

V and J are TRBV30 and TRBJ2-2, with D possibly matching TRBD1 (5 bases). V lost 5 bases, J lost 3 bases, and 10 bases lay in between. In germline, CDR1 is GTSNPN, CDR2 SVGIG (reference sequence). The CDR3 extends over 13 amino acids. This CDR3 reads CAWSGRDTGELFF. As DNA, the CDR3 is TGTGCCTGGTCAGGGCGAGACACCGGGGAGCTGTTTTTT.

The chain couples TRBV24-1 to TRBJ2-2; TRBD1 agrees at 8 bases. This CDR3 has 17 residues. Germline loops: CDR1 KGHDR, CDR2 SFDVKD. V was clipped by 2 bases and J by 4 bases; unmatched bases: 8. The DNA for the CDR3 is TGTGCCACCAGTGATTCGAGCAGGGGGCTTGGCACCGGGGAGCTGTTTTTT. It codes for CATSDSSRGLGTGELFF.

This chain links TRBV2 with TRBJ2-1; 9 bases are a match to TRBD2. The V gene's germline CDR1 is SNHLY and CDR2 FYNNEI. This CDR3 has 17 residues. The junction had 8 bases not matched to a gene; V was cut back by 2 bases and J by 3 bases. The CDR3 DNA is TGTGCCAGCAGTGAAAGCGCGCGGGAGGGCGTCTACAATGAGCAGTTCTTC. Encoded protein: CASSESAREGVYNEQFF.

The rearrangement joins TRBV6-5 to TRBJ1-6, with TRBD1 identical over 7 bases. The CDR3 has 16 residues. V shed 2 bases, J shed 6 bases, and the junction held 7 bases outside the gene matches. Germline V lookup: CDR1 MNHEY, CDR2 SVGAGI. In DNA, the CDR3 is TGTGCCAGCAGTTACACGACAGGGCGTATTAATTCACCCCTCCACTTT. Translation: CASSYTTGRINSPLHF.

This clone came up a few times. The V gene is TRBV6-5, the J gene TRBJ2-3; D ambiguous. Per the germline V gene, CDR1 is MNHEY and CDR2 is SVGAGI. The CDR3 runs to 15 residues. V lost 8 bases and J 2 bases, leaving 17 bases between the germline ends. CDR3 residues: CASRSSATLTDTQYF. The CDR3 DNA is TGTGCCAGCCGTTCTTCCGCGACACTCACAGATACGCAGTATTTT.

The CDR3 DNA reads TGTGCCATCAGTGATGGGTCTGCGGTTAAAGAGACCCAGTACTTC. This gives the protein CAISDGSAVKETQYF. The J gene is TRBJ2-5, the V gene TRBV10-3, with unresolved D. V was cut by 3 bases and J by 3 bases, with 14 bases left in between. The CDR3 runs to 15 residues. Per the germline V gene, CDR1 is ENHRY and CDR2 is SYGVKD.